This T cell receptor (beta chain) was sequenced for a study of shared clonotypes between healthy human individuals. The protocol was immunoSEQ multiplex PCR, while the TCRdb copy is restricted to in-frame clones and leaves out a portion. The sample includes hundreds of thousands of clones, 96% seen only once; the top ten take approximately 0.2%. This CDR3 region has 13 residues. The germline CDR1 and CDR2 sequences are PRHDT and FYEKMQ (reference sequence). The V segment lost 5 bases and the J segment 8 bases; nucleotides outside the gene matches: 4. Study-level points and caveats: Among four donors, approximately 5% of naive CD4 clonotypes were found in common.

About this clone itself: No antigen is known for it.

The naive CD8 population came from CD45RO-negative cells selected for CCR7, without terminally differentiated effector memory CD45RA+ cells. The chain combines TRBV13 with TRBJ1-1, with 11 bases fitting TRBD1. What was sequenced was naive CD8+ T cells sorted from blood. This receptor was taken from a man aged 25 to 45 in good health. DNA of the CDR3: TGTGCCAGCAGCCCAGGGACAGGGGGAGAAGCTTTCTTT. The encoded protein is CASSPGTGGEAFF.